This entry features one T cell receptor (beta chain) sequence. Its antigen is as yet unknown. CDR3 length: 16 residues. The germline V gene has CDR1 LGHDT and CDR2 YNNKEL (reference sequence). Trimming shortened V by 1 base and J by 7 bases, and 17 bases separated the two germline ends. A second PCR, run for about 7 to 11 cycles, used a sample-barcoded 5' primer plus a J-beta primer mix. Each cDNA molecule was tagged by a template-switch adaptor with 12 random nucleotides. MiXCR, applied by TCRdb to the 5' RACE reads, yields one record per CDR3 protein. The profile shows under 750,000 distinct CDR3 sequences, around 48% of them singletons. The data were obtained in a study of blood T cells in healthy people across ages. Study outcomes and limitations: TCR beta diversity per million T cells fell roughly linearly with age. PBMCs left unsorted prevented a conclusive naive versus antigen-experienced comparison.

The origin of this receptor is a man older than 75 in good health. Sequencing used blood. The chain carries TRBV3-1 and TRBJ2-1; D not resolved. This CDR3 is CASSQVGRVLGNEQFF. In DNA form, the CDR3 reads TGTGCCAGCAGCCAAGTAGGAAGGGTGCTAGGGAATGAGCAGTTCTTC.